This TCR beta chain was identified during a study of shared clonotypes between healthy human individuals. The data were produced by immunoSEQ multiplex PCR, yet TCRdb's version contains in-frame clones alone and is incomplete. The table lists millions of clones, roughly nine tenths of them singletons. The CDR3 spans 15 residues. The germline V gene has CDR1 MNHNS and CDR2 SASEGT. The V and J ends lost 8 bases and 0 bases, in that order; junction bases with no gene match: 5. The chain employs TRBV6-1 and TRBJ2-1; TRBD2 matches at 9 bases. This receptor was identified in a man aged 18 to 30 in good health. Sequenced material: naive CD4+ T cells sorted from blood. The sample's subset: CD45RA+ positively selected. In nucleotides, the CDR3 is TGTGCCAGCTCGTTTAGCGGGAGCTCCTACAATGAGCAGTTCTTC. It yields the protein CASSFSGSSYNEQFF.